A selection of T cell receptor beta chains follows, all from one sample in a study of a mutant IDH1 vaccine in newly diagnosed glioma. Only in-frame clones appear in the TCRdb table, and some are missing; sequencing was by immunoSEQ multiplex PCR. The sample consists of under 35,000 clones, about four fifths of them appearing once. The sample was PBMCs, taken from a glioma patient treated with radiotherapy, temozolomide or both. The receptors here all came from a man aged 25-45 years with glioma. Both conserved end residues are part of each CDR3. Fields, in order: V gene, clone size, J gene, D gene, CDR3 DNA, CDR3 protein. A D gene is named only where the DNA matches it firmly. A clone size is listed for some rows: how often the clone was seen (once, few, many), or a class if it is expanded.

TRBV2	NA	TRBJ2-3	NA	TGTGCCAGCAGTGAAGACTACACACTTAGCACAGATACGCAGTATTTT	CASSEDYTLSTDTQYF
TRBV6-5	NA	TRBJ2-7	NA	TGTGCCAGCAGCAGTCCGCGGGCCCCCTACGAGCAGTACTTC	CASSSPRAPYEQYF
TRBV5-1	NA	TRBJ1-1	NA	TGCGCCAGCAGCTACGGACAGTTAAGAACACTGAAGCTTTCACTTAAGAACACTGAAGCTTTCTTT	CASSYGQLRTLKLSLKNTEAFF
TRBV5-4	NA	TRBJ2-1	NA	TGTGCCAGCAGCATGGACCGGCAGCGGACCTACAATGAGCAGTTCTTC	CASSMDRQRTYNEQFF
TRBV6-6	NA	TRBJ1-1	NA	TGTGCCAGCAGTTATCGAGGGGATGGAGCTTTCTTT	CASSYRGDGAFF
TRBV6-5	NA	TRBJ1-5	NA	TGTGCCAGCAGGCCAACAGGGCCCAATCAGCCCCAGCATTTT	CASRPTGPNQPQHF
TRBV28	NA	TRBJ2-5	TRBD1	TGTGCCAGCACTACTCTCGGACAGGGCTCTCAAGAGACCCAGTACTTC	CASTTLGQGSQETQYF
TRBV6-5	NA	TRBJ2-4	NA	TGTGCCAGCAGTACGGACGTACTAGCCAAAAACATTCAGTACTTC	CASSTDVLAKNIQYF
TRBV11-2	few	TRBJ1-5	NA	TGTGCCAGCAGCTTAGACGGTAGCAATCAGCCCCAGCATTTT	CASSLDGSNQPQHF
TRBV10-2	NA	TRBJ2-1	TRBD2	TGCGCCAGCAGAAGAGCGGGAGGGCGGGATGAGCAGTTCTTC	CASRRAGGRDEQFF
TRBV29-1	NA	TRBJ2-6	NA	TGCAGCGTTGAAGGGCTTTCTGGGGCCAACGTCCTGACTTTC	CSVEGLSGANVLTF
TRBV7-8	NA	TRBJ1-2	NA	TGTGCCAGCAGCCCAAGGACGGACTATGGCTACACCTTC	CASSPRTDYGYTF
TRBV6-1	NA	TRBJ2-7	TRBD1	TGTGCCAGCAGTGAAGGAGTGACAGGGGTGGAATACGAGCAGTACTTC	CASSEGVTGVEYEQYF
TRBV6-5	NA	TRBJ2-1	TRBD2	TGTGCCAGCAGTCGCTTAGCGGGAGTATACAATGAGCAGTTCTTC	CASSRLAGVYNEQFF
TRBV11-2	once	TRBJ2-1	NA	TGTGCCAGCAGCTTAGTTCCGGAAAGCTCCTACAATGAGCAGTTCTTC	CASSLVPESSYNEQFF
TRBV27	NA	TRBJ1-1	NA	TGTGCCAGCAGTTCAGCGGGGGCGAGGACTGAAGCTTTCTTT	CASSSAGARTEAFF
TRBV4-3	few	TRBJ1-4	NA	TGCGCCAGCAGCCAAGATGACGCTGGACACCGAAATGAAAAACTGTTTTTT	CASSQDDAGHRNEKLFF
TRBV18	NA	TRBJ1-1	TRBD1	TGTGCCAGCTCACCAAACACAGGGGGTAATTCTGAAGCTTTCTTT	CASSPNTGGNSEAFF